These 9 T cell receptor beta chains were all obtained from the same sample, sequenced in a study of cytomegalovirus exposure and HLA in healthy donors. PCR employed 60 Vbeta and 13 Jbeta primers. Only in-frame clones appear in the TCRdb table, and some are missing; sequencing was by immunoSEQ multiplex PCR. The table lists over 25,000 clones, approximately 70% of them singletons. The sequenced sample was PBMCs. The receptor source for this set is a woman between 50 and 59 years old in good health and CMV-seronegative.

The rearrangement joins TRBV6-1 to TRBJ2-7; D may be TRBD1 (5 bases). Trimming shortened V by 5 bases and J by 3 bases, and 11 bases separated the two germline ends. This CDR3 is built from 13 residues. Per germline, CDR1 MNHNS and CDR2 SASEGT. The CDR3 protein is CASSRRQIYEQYF. CDR3 nucleotide sequence: TGTGCCAGCAGTAGAAGACAGATCTACGAGCAGTACTTC.

This clone was counted between two and nine times. This rearrangement joins TRBV6-5 to TRBJ1-5, with a possible D match to TRBD1 (5 bases). The CDR3 has 13 residues. V lost 8 bases, J lost 5 bases, and 13 bases lay in between. Per the germline V gene, CDR1 is MNHEY and CDR2 is SVGAGI. The CDR3 region is CASRPGGDQPQHF. The CDR3 nucleotides are TGTGCCAGCCGCCCGGGAGGGGATCAGCCCCAGCATTTT.

V usage is TRBV7-3 and J usage is TRBJ2-1; tentative D call: TRBD2 (6 bases). Trimming took 5 bases from V and 6 from J, leaving 14 bases between them. The CDR3 contains 14 residues. CDR1 is SGHTA, CDR2 FQGTGA, per germline. The CDR3, as DNA: TGTGCCAGCAGCATTGGGACTTCGGGCAATGAGCAGTTCTTC. Its translation is CASSIGTSGNEQFF.

This clone was picked up one time. The chain combines TRBV4-1 with TRBJ1-5; TRBD1 is a possible D gene (6 bases). V dropped 0 bases and J dropped 2 bases, with 17 bases sitting between them. Looked up from germline, CDR1 is MGHRA and CDR2 is YSYEKL. The CDR3 is made up of 18 amino acids. The CDR3: CASSQDGSGRGGNQPQHF. The CDR3 DNA sequence: TGCGCCAGCAGCCAAGATGGGTCGGGCAGGGGTGGCAATCAGCCCCAGCATTTT.

This clone was counted a single time. The rearrangement links TRBV25-1 to TRBJ2-1, with TRBD1 matching 7 bases. Trimming at V came to 8 bases and at J to 10 bases, leaving 17 bases not matched to a gene. The CDR3 is 15 residues long. Germline V gene data show CDR1 as MGHDK and CDR2 as SYGVNS. The CDR3 DNA reads as TGTGCCAGCGGCCGACCCGGGACAGTCTTAGGCGAGCAGTTCTTC. Translated, it gives CASGRPGTVLGEQFF.

The rearrangement links TRBV29-1 to TRBJ2-7; unclear D gene. CDR3 length: 12 residues. CDR1 and CDR2 (germline): SQVTM, ANQGSEA. The V and J ends lost 1 base and 4 bases respectively, with 8 bases between them. The CDR3 region is CSVEGRLYEQYF. The CDR3 nucleotides read TGCAGCGTTGAAGGTCGACTTTACGAGCAGTACTTC.

The chain's CDR3 is CASSPTYSGLNTEAFF. In DNA form, the CDR3 reads TGTGCCAGCTCACCAACTTACTCAGGGTTAAACACTGAAGCTTTCTTT. The chain uses TRBV18 and TRBJ1-1; D is perhaps TRBD1 (5 bases). Deletions cut 2 bases from V and 2 bases from J, with 15 bases between. The germline CDR1 and CDR2 sequences are KGHSH and LQKENI. This CDR3 spans 16 amino acids.

The gene calls are TRBV2 and TRBJ1-1; 7 nucleotides align to TRBD1. Germline values: CDR1 SNHLY, CDR2 FYNNEI. Trimming at V came to 4 bases and at J to 2 bases, leaving 4 bases not matched to a gene. This CDR3 comprises 14 residues. This CDR3 reads CASSGTGANTEAFF. The DNA of the CDR3 is TGTGCCAGCAGTGGCACAGGGGCAAACACTGAAGCTTTCTTT.

The rearrangement links TRBV25-1 to TRBJ1-1, with a weak D call TRBD1 (5 bases). The CDR3 runs 15 residues. CDR1 and CDR2 from the germline V gene are MGHDK and SYGVNS. V lost 2 bases to trimming and J lost 3 bases, with 13 bases between them. CDR3 nucleotide sequence: TGTGCCAGCAGTGAAACGGGGGGAGGCTACACTGAAGCTTTCTTT. Its translation: CASSETGGGYTEAFF.